These 27 T cell receptor beta chains came from one sample sequenced in a study of response to subunit inactivated influenza vaccine. TCRdb itself ran the RT-PCR reads through MiXCR, one entry per CDR3 protein. There are under 800,000 distinct CDR3 sequences in the sample; approximately 15% occur only once, and around 6.5% lies in the top ten. The specimen was PBMCs from blood, collected roughly 15 days before vaccination. The source is a man aged 50-59 years who received an inactivated influenza vaccine.

This clonotype was observed many times. The rearrangement links TRBV6-2 or TRBV6-3 to TRBJ2-7, with 8 bases matching TRBD1. Germline CDR1 reads MNHEY; CDR2 reads SVGEGT. CDR3 length: 14 residues. Trimming cost V 10 bases and J 0 bases; bases outside gene matches: 8. CDR3 sequence: CATARQGFSYEQYF. For the CDR3, the DNA is TGTGCCACCGCCCGACAGGGGTTCTCCTACGAGCAGTACTTC.

This clonotype was recorded at least ten times. This chain connects TRBV7-2 to TRBJ2-7; 9 nucleotides agree with TRBD1. V lost 0 bases to trimming and J lost 4 bases; unmatched junction nucleotides: 1. This CDR3 region has 14 residues. Germline CDR1 reads SGHTA; CDR2 reads FQGNSA. DNA for the CDR3: TGTGCCAGCAGCTTAGCCGGACAGGGGTACGAGCAGTACTTC. Residues: CASSLAGQGYEQYF.

The rearrangement joins TRBV5-1 to TRBJ2-7, with 10 nucleotides matching TRBD1. The V gene end was trimmed by 5 bases and the J gene end by 5 bases; junction bases not matched to a gene: 10. This CDR3 is built from 15 residues. CDR1 and CDR2 from the germline V gene are SGHRS and YFSETQ. CDR3 nucleotide sequence: TGCGCCAGCAGGCGACAGGGGGCTGGTTCTGACGAGCAGTACTTC. Protein product: CASRRQGAGSDEQYF.

The genes are TRBV20-1 and TRBJ2-7; D gene unclear. The germline V gene has CDR1 DFQATT and CDR2 SNEGSKA (reference sequence). The CDR3 runs 11 residues. With 1 base removed from V and 4 bases from J, the gap between germline ends came to 5 bases. CDR3 residues: CSARVEYEQYF. CDR3 sequence (DNA): TGCAGTGCTAGAGTCGAGTACGAGCAGTACTTC.

This clonotype was seen a handful of times. This chain uses TRBV29-1 with TRBJ1-2; unclear D gene. Germline V lookup: CDR1 SQVTM, CDR2 ANQGSEA. This CDR3 contains 16 residues. Trimming took off 0 bases at V and 0 bases at J, with 14 bases between the two ends. CDR3 amino acids: CSVEDGRQPANYGYTF. DNA of the CDR3: TGCAGCGTTGAAGATGGCCGCCAGCCCGCTAACTATGGCTACACCTTC.

This chain uses TRBV7-8 with TRBJ2-2; a possible D gene is TRBD1 (6 bases). This CDR3 is built from 16 residues. CDR1 SGHVS and CDR2 FQNEAQ come from the germline V gene. Trimming took off 1 base at V and 4 bases at J, with 13 bases between the two ends. The CDR3 DNA reads TGTGCCAGCAGCTTAGTTGATGGCAGGGGCACCGGGGAGCTGTTTTTT. Amino acid sequence: CASSLVDGRGTGELFF.

The rearrangement uses TRBV4-3 and TRBJ2-5, with 9 bases lining up with TRBD2. There are 15 residues in the CDR3. Germline trimming cut 1 base from V and 2 bases from J; bases unmatched to any gene: 2. Germline V gene lookup returns CDR1 LGHNA and CDR2 YSLEER. DNA for the CDR3: TGCGCCAGCAGCCAAGGACTAGCGGAACAAGAGACCCAGTACTTC. This encodes CASSQGLAEQETQYF.

The gene calls are TRBV4-3 and TRBJ1-4; D is undetermined. Trimming left V 1 base short and J 10 bases short, with 16 bases between. Germline V gives CDR1 LGHNA, CDR2 YSLEER. CDR3 length: 15 residues. The CDR3 DNA sequence: TGCGCCAGCAGCCAAGGTTGGGATATCTCGGTAAAACTGTTTTTT. Its translation is CASSQGWDISVKLFF.

The chain recombines TRBV4-3 with TRBJ1-2, with D possibly TRBD1 on 5 matching bases. Trimming shortened V by 1 base and J by 5 bases, and 8 bases separated the two germline ends. The germline V gene has CDR1 LGHNA and CDR2 YSLEER. The CDR3 extends over 13 amino acids. The CDR3 here is CASSQVRGYGYTF. CDR3 sequence (DNA): TGCGCCAGCAGCCAAGTTCGGGGGTATGGCTACACCTTC.

This clonotype was seen more than once but under ten times. The genes are TRBV2 and TRBJ2-5; weak D call: TRBD1 (6 bases). The CDR3 totals 14 residues. Per germline, CDR1 SNHLY and CDR2 FYNNEI. Trimming took off 7 bases at V and 1 base at J, with 13 bases between the two ends. The CDR3 coding sequence is TGTGCCAGCATGAATACAGGGCTCCAAGAGACCCAGTACTTC. Encoded protein: CASMNTGLQETQYF. The variable domain in full, completed from reference TRBV2 and TRBJ2-5, reads EPEVTQTPSHQVTQMGQEVILRCVPISNHLYFYWYRQILGQKVEFLVSFYNNEISEKSEIFDDQFSVERPDGSNFTLKIRSTKLEDSAMYFCASMNTGLQETQYFGPGTRLLVL.

This clonotype has more than one count but fewer than ten. The chain carries TRBV5-1 and TRBJ2-1; 7 nucleotides agree with TRBD2. CDR3 length: 19 residues. Germline CDR1 SGHRS, CDR2 YFSETQ. V lost 3 bases and J lost 3; bases outside the gene matches: 18. CDR3 in DNA: TGCGCCAGCAGCTCTGGAGGTGGGGGGGAGGCCCGCAACTACAATGAGCAGTTCTTC. It translates to CASSSGGGGEARNYNEQFF.

This clonotype was counted only a few times. The genes are TRBV18 and TRBJ2-5; maybe TRBD2 (6 bases). The CDR3 has 16 amino acids. Trimming shortened V by 0 bases and J by 4 bases, and 15 bases separated the two germline ends. Germline lookup yields CDR1 KGHSH and CDR2 LQKENI. The CDR3 coding sequence is TGTGCCAGCTCACCACCGGAGGGGCGCGTCGGAGAGACCCAGTACTTC. Translation: CASSPPEGRVGETQYF.

This clonotype was seen at least ten times. V usage is TRBV7-2 and J usage is TRBJ2-2; possible D gene TRBD1, 5 bases. V lost 5 bases to trimming and J lost 3 bases, with 10 bases between them. CDR3 length: 14 residues. Germline V gene lookup returns CDR1 SGHTA and CDR2 FQGNSA. This CDR3 is CASSDGQYTGELFF. The DNA for the CDR3 is TGTGCCAGCAGCGACGGACAATACACCGGGGAGCTGTTTTTT. The full variable domain, its missing parts supplied by reference TRBV7-2 and TRBJ2-2, is GAGVSQSPSNKVTEKGKDVELRCDPISGHTALYWYRQSLGQGLEFLIYFQGNSAPDKSGLPSDRFSAERTGGSVSTLTIQRTQQEDSAVYLCASSDGQYTGELFFGEGSRLTVL.

This clonotype was detected a few times. The chain recombines TRBV2 with TRBJ2-5, with D uncertain. CDR1 and CDR2 from the germline V gene are SNHLY and FYNNEI. CDR3 length: 14 amino acids. Trimming pared 7 bases from V and 5 bases from J, leaving 17 bases between. The CDR3 sequence: CASKVLGSDETQYF. DNA of the CDR3: TGTGCCAGCAAGGTCTTAGGGTCCGACGAGACCCAGTACTTC.

This clonotype occurred a few times. This chain uses TRBV2 with TRBJ2-7; no clear D gene. This CDR3 contains 13 residues. The germline V gene encodes CDR1 SNHLY and CDR2 FYNNEI. V lost 5 bases and J 6 bases, leaving 14 bases between the germline ends. CDR3 protein: CASSLSGITEQYF. CDR3 nucleotide sequence: TGTGCCAGCAGTCTGTCGGGCATTACCGAGCAGTACTTC.

The rearrangement uses TRBV12-3 or TRBV12-4 and TRBJ1-2, with D perhaps matching TRBD1 (6 bases). V was shortened by 5 bases and J by 4 bases, with 17 bases between the two germline ends. The CDR3 spans 15 residues. As DNA, the CDR3 is TGTGCCAGCAGTCCCCGGACAGCTACCCTCTATGGCTACACCTTC. Residues: CASSPRTATLYGYTF.

The V and J genes are TRBV16 and TRBJ2-5; the match to TRBD2 covers 12 bases. The CDR3 totals 23 residues. Trimming took 1 base from V and 3 from J; bases not matched to a gene: 24. Per the germline V gene, CDR1 is KGHSY and CDR2 is FQNENV. CDR3 loop: CASSQYIPGLAGWFGSSEETQYF. For the CDR3, the DNA is TGTGCCAGCAGCCAATACATCCCTGGACTAGCGGGATGGTTCGGTAGTAGCGAAGAGACCCAGTACTTC.

This CDR3 reads CASTRGPLYEQYF. The CDR3 bases are TGTGCCAGCACCCGGGGACCCCTCTACGAGCAGTACTTC. V and J are TRBV28 and TRBJ2-7; D is tentatively TRBD1 or TRBD2 (5 bases each). The length of the CDR3 is 13 residues. Trimming took 7 bases from V and 3 from J, leaving 13 bases between them. Germline V gene sequence: CDR1 MDHEN, CDR2 SYDVKM.

The table lists this clonotype with many counts. This rearrangement joins TRBV19 to TRBJ2-7; 7 bases match TRBD2. Unmatched junction bases numbered 9, after V lost 5 bases and J lost 2 bases. The CDR3 extends over 15 amino acids. Looked up from germline, CDR1 is LNHDA and CDR2 is SQIVND (reference sequence). This CDR3 is CASSVSAGETYEQYF. Written as DNA, the CDR3 is TGTGCCAGTAGTGTCTCGGCGGGAGAAACCTACGAGCAGTACTTC.

This clonotype was observed a handful of times. The V gene is TRBV7-2, the J gene TRBJ2-6; D is uncertain. CDR1 SGHTA and CDR2 FQGNSA come from the germline V gene. The CDR3 is 14 amino acids. The V gene lost 2 bases and the J gene lost 9 bases, with 11 bases spanning the gap. In nucleotides, the CDR3 is TGTGCCAGCAGCTTATCGCCCGAATACAACGTCCTGACTTTC. It specifies CASSLSPEYNVLTF. The variable domain in full, completed from reference TRBV7-2 and TRBJ2-6, reads GAGVSQSPSNKVTEKGKDVELRCDPISGHTALYWYRQSLGQGLEFLIYFQGNSAPDKSGLPSDRFSAERTGGSVSTLTIQRTQQEDSAVYLCASSLSPEYNVLTFGAGSRLTVL.

This clonotype was seen more than once but under ten times. V is TRBV6-5 and J is TRBJ1-2; no firm D call. The germline gives CDR1 MNHEY, CDR2 SVGAGI. CDR3 length: 17 amino acids. V lost 0 bases, J lost 4 bases, and 18 bases lay in between. The CDR3: CASSYSSGALTSYGYTF. DNA of the CDR3: TGTGCCAGCAGTTACTCTTCAGGAGCCTTGACCTCCTATGGCTACACCTTC.

This clonotype was observed many times. J is TRBJ2-4 and V is TRBV9; 7 bases fit TRBD1. CDR1 is SGDLS and CDR2 is YYNGEE in the germline V gene. V shed 1 base and J 8 bases; nucleotides not matched to a gene: 6. The CDR3 consists of 14 residues. The CDR3 nucleotides are TGTGCCAGCAGCGTATCCAGACAGGGCGACATTCAGTACTTC. This encodes CASSVSRQGDIQYF.

This clonotype was picked up many times. CDR3 residues: CATLDGGQQFF. The CDR3 coding sequence is TGTGCCACCCTTGACGGTGGGCAGCAGTTCTTC. The chain uses TRBV24-1 and TRBJ2-1; no clear D gene. Germline assignment: CDR1 KGHDR and CDR2 SFDVKD. CDR3 length: 11 amino acids. The ends were cut back, 9 bases at V and 11 bases at J, with 13 bases in the middle.

This chain's CDR3 is CASSHSGQIQETQYF. CDR3 DNA sequence: TGTGCCAGCAGCCACTCGGGACAGATCCAAGAGACCCAGTACTTC. The chain has TRBV4-2 and TRBJ2-5; 7 nucleotides line up with TRBD1. Germline CDR1 reads LGHNA; CDR2 reads YNFKEQ. The CDR3 covers 15 residues. Germline trimming cut 3 bases from V and 1 base from J; bases unmatched to any gene: 5.

Ten or more counts support this clonotype. J is TRBJ2-7 and V is TRBV5-1; 10 nucleotides match TRBD2. The CDR3 spans 15 residues. V was pared by 4 bases and J by 2 bases, with 6 bases of the junction left unmatched. Germline-derived CDR1 and CDR2 are SGHRS and YFSETQ. In DNA, the CDR3 is TGCGCCAGCAGCCTGACTAGCGGGCGCACCTACGAGCAGTACTTC. This codes for CASSLTSGRTYEQYF.

The chain has TRBV6-2 or TRBV6-3 and TRBJ2-7; 8 bases agree with TRBD1. The CDR3 runs 14 residues. J was trimmed by 6 bases and V by 8 bases; bases with no gene match: 12. Germline lookup yields CDR1 MNHEY and CDR2 SVGEGT. The CDR3 spells CASVFGQGLGEQYF. The CDR3 nucleotides are TGTGCCAGCGTCTTCGGACAGGGTTTGGGCGAGCAGTACTTC.

This sequence joins TRBV7-9 and TRBJ1-1, with a weak D call TRBD1 (6 bases). V lost 4 bases and J 10 bases, leaving 16 bases between the germline ends. This CDR3 has 13 amino acids. Germline CDR1 is SEHNR and CDR2 is FQNEAQ (reference sequence). CDR3 amino acids: CASSSLTGIGAFF. DNA of the CDR3: TGTGCCAGCAGCTCCCTAACAGGGATTGGAGCTTTCTTT.